This TCR beta chain is from a study of cytomegalovirus exposure and HLA in healthy donors. Overall study context: Earlier, approximately 180 million T cells were analyzed, and about 120 million unique TCR beta sequences were found among them. General study results and limits: Reportedly, cytomegalovirus status was diagnosed with high sensitivity and specificity. Listed as cytomegalovirus-associated were 150 to 200 TCR beta chains.

As for this clone: Antigen unknown.

This CDR3 region has 13 residues. Per germline, CDR1 SGHRS and CDR2 YFSETQ. V lost 4 bases, J lost 7 bases, and 11 bases lay in between. The PCR employed 60 Vbeta primers together with 13 Jbeta primers. This table comes from immunoSEQ multiplex PCR, and its TCRdb copy is limited to in-frame clones, with some not included. The sample carries about 140,000 clones, 76% recorded once. This chain joins TRBV5-1 and TRBJ2-2; weak D call: TRBD1 (6 bases). The receptor's source is a female donor in good health and CMV-seropositive. Input material: PBMCs. The CDR3: CASSLQGVGELFF. The CDR3 coding sequence is TGCGCCAGCAGCCTACAGGGTGTCGGGGAGCTGTTTTTT.